This T cell receptor (beta chain) was documented in a study of brain metastases from non-small cell lung cancer. Sequenced by immunoSEQ multiplex PCR; TCRdb stores in-frame clones only, minus some. The table has roughly 1,200 clones, more than 80% seen once. V shed 8 bases and J 7 bases; nucleotides not matched to a gene: 5. Germline V gene lookup returns CDR1 LNHDA and CDR2 SQIVND (reference sequence). This CDR3 is built from 12 residues. The material sequenced was tumor-adjacent normal tissue. V gene TRBV19 combines with J gene TRBJ1-1, with TRBD1 matching over 9 bases. This TCR was recovered from a donor at least 40 years old with non-small cell lung cancer. The CDR3 loop reads CASSTGGFEAFF. The DNA of the CDR3 is TGTGCCAGTTCTACAGGGGGCTTTGAAGCTTTCTTT.